The 9 T cell receptor beta chains presented below share a single source sample, sequenced in a study of radiotherapy plus CTLA-4 blockade in lung cancer. Only in-frame clones appear in the TCRdb table, and some are missing; sequencing was by immunoSEQ multiplex PCR. The sample comprises roughly 110,000 clones, roughly 77% of which are singletons, and 3.3% rests with the top ten. This sample comprised peripheral blood, obtained from a patient treated with radiotherapy plus ipilimumab. These receptors were taken from a human donor with non-small cell lung cancer that progressed on radiotherapy plus ipilimumab. Some clones in this sample may be carry-over from other donors' samples.

This rearrangement joins TRBV7-3 to TRBJ2-1, with a tentative D call TRBD1 (6 bases). Trimming took 5 bases from V and 2 from J, leaving 13 bases between them. Germline CDR1 SGHTA, CDR2 FQGTGA. The CDR3 is 15 amino acids. Here the CDR3 DNA reads TGTGCCAGCAGCGAGACAGGTTCTCCCTACAATGAGCAGTTCTTC. Translated: CASSETGSPYNEQFF.

The J gene is TRBJ2-7, the V gene TRBV4-3; TRBD1 agrees at 8 bases. The CDR3 is 16 residues long. Germline CDR1 LGHNA, CDR2 YSLEER. Trimming removed 0 bases from V and 12 bases from J; junction bases left unmatched: 16. This chain's CDR3 is CASSQDQGTGLPPLYF. CDR3 DNA sequence: TGCGCCAGCAGCCAAGATCAGGGGACAGGACTTCCCCCGCTGTACTTC.

This clone was detected only once. The rearrangement links TRBV5-1 to TRBJ1-1, with D possibly matching TRBD1 (6 bases). CDR1 is SGHRS, CDR2 YFSETQ, per germline. This CDR3 spans 15 amino acids. Deletions cut 1 base from V and 0 bases from J, with 10 bases between. CDR3 amino acids: CASSLFGGVNTEAFF. CDR3 nucleotides: TGCGCCAGCAGCTTGTTTGGGGGCGTGAACACTGAAGCTTTCTTT.

V gene TRBV18 combines with J gene TRBJ1-2; weak D call: TRBD1 (6 bases). V lost 5 bases and J 2 bases, leaving 9 bases between the germline ends. Germline V gene data show CDR1 as KGHSH and CDR2 as LQKENI. This CDR3 spans 13 amino acids. The CDR3 spells CASSTGQNYGYTF. In nucleotides, the CDR3 is TGTGCCAGCTCAACCGGACAGAACTATGGCTACACCTTC.

This clone occurred a few times. This rearrangement joins TRBV15 to TRBJ2-2; D is undetermined. CDR1 LNHNV and CDR2 YYDKDF come from the germline V gene (reference sequence). CDR3 length: 13 residues. Trimming cost V 0 bases and J 3 bases, with 2 bases left between them. CDR3 bases: TGTGCCACCAGCAGAGATGACACCGGGGAGCTGTTTTTT. Translation gives CATSRDDTGELFF.

The CDR3 nucleotides read TGTGCCATCAGTCTCACAGGGACTGCCACTGAAGCTTTCTTT. This codes for CAISLTGTATEAFF. The chain joins TRBV10-3 to TRBJ1-1; weak D call: TRBD1 (6 bases). The CDR3 is 14 amino acids. Germline V CDR1 and CDR2: ENHRY, SYGVKD. The V gene lost 5 bases and the J gene lost 4 bases, with 14 bases spanning the gap.

This chain joins TRBV5-1 and TRBJ1-1; D possibly corresponds to TRBD1 (6 bases). The V and J ends lost 6 bases and 1 base respectively, with 10 bases between them. From germline, CDR1 is SGHRS and CDR2 YFSETQ. This CDR3 has 13 amino acids. CDR3 in amino acids: CASISQGNTEAFF. For the CDR3, the DNA is TGCGCCAGCATTTCACAGGGGAACACTGAAGCTTTCTTT.

This rearrangement joins TRBV2 to TRBJ1-5, with a possible D match to TRBD1 (5 bases). The CDR3 has 14 residues. V lost 3 bases, J lost 2 bases, and 8 bases lay in between. Germline V lookup: CDR1 SNHLY, CDR2 FYNNEI. This chain's CDR3 is CASSDRVGNQPQHF. CDR3 DNA sequence: TGTGCCAGCAGTGACAGGGTTGGCAATCAGCCCCAGCATTTT. The whole variable domain, remainder taken from reference TRBV2 and TRBJ1-5, is EPEVTQTPSHQVTQMGQEVILRCVPISNHLYFYWYRQILGQKVEFLVSFYNNEISEKSEIFDDQFSVERPDGSNFTLKIRSTKLEDSAMYFCASSDRVGNQPQHFGDGTRLSIL.

V and J are TRBV5-1 and TRBJ1-4; tentative D call: TRBD1 (5 bases). CDR3 length equals 16 residues. Trimming shortened V by 3 bases and J by 2 bases, and 14 bases separated the two germline ends. Germline CDR1 reads SGHRS; CDR2 reads YFSETQ. This CDR3 reads CASSSFLQATNEKLFF. The CDR3 coding sequence is TGCGCCAGCAGCTCCTTTTTACAGGCCACTAATGAAAAACTGTTTTTT.